The 5 T cell receptor beta chains in this list originate from one sample, sequenced in a study of response to subunit inactivated influenza vaccine. TCRdb reanalysed the RT-PCR reads using MiXCR and keeps one entry per CDR3 protein. The profile shows more than 700,000 distinct CDR3 sequences, about 20% of them singletons. The input for sequencing was PBMCs from blood, taken more than 4 days after vaccination. The receptors derive from a middle-aged man who received an inactivated influenza vaccine.

In its sample, this clonotype was seen a few times. This chain connects TRBV7-9 to TRBJ1-2; D might be TRBD1 (5 bases). The germline gives CDR1 SEHNR, CDR2 FQNEAQ (reference sequence). The ends were cut back, 5 bases at V and 7 bases at J, with 20 bases in the middle. This CDR3 spans 15 amino acids. CDR3 coding DNA: TGTGCCAGCAGCCAAAACGGGGGGGATGGCTCTGGCTACACCTTC. It translates to CASSQNGGDGSGYTF.

The chain has TRBV27 and TRBJ1-1; D uncertain. V was clipped by 0 bases and J by 10 bases, with 15 bases between them. This CDR3 spans 14 amino acids. Germline values: CDR1 MNHEY, CDR2 SMNVEV (reference sequence). The CDR3 DNA reads as TGTGCCAGCAGTTTATCACCGTGGGGATCCCTAGCTTTCTTT. The encoded protein is CASSLSPWGSLAFF.

The chain links TRBV11-2 to TRBJ2-5, with D tentatively TRBD1 (7 bases). The germline V and J ends were trimmed by 2 bases and 7 bases, with 17 bases remaining between them. This CDR3 is 15 amino acids long. CDR1 is SGHAT and CDR2 is FQNNGV in the germline V gene. The CDR3 sequence: CASSLRGTAMGTQYF. DNA for the CDR3: TGTGCCAGCAGCTTACGGGGGACAGCGATGGGGACCCAGTACTTC.

This chain connects TRBV4-3 to TRBJ1-2; D ambiguous. CDR1 is LGHNA and CDR2 is YSLEER in the germline V gene. Trimming left V 0 bases short and J 2 bases short, with 13 bases between. The CDR3 loop spans 16 amino acids. The CDR3 region has the DNA TGCGCCAGCAGCCAAGATTATCGTCGAGGGAACTATGGCTACACCTTC. The encoded protein is CASSQDYRRGNYGYTF.

This chain connects TRBV2 to TRBJ2-5; D is perhaps TRBD1 or TRBD2 (5 bases each). The V gene's germline CDR1 is SNHLY and CDR2 FYNNEI. The CDR3 is made up of 15 amino acids. V lost 8 bases and J lost 4, with 20 bases in between. This chain's CDR3 is CASLPGPLGLETQYF. The CDR3, as DNA: TGTGCCAGCCTGCCGGGACCATTAGGATTAGAGACCCAGTACTTC.